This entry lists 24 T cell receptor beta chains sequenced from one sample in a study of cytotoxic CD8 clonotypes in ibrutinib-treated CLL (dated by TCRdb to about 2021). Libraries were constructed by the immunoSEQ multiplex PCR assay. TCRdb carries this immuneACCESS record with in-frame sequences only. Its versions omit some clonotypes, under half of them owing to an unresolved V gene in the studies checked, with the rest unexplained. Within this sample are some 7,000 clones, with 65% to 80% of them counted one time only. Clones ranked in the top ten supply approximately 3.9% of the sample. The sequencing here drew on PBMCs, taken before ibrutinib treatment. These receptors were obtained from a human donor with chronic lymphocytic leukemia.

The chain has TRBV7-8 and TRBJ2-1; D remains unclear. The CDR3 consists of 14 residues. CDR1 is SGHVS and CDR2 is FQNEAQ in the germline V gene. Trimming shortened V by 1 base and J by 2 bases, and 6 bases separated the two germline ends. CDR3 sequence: CASSLVRTYNEQFF. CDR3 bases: TGTGCCAGCAGCTTAGTCCGCACCTACAATGAGCAGTTCTTC.

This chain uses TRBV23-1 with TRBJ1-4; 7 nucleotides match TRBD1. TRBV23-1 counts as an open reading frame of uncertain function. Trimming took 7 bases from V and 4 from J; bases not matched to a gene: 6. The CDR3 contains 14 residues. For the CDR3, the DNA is TGCGCCAGCACCCGACAGGGTATTAATGAAAAACTGTTTTTT. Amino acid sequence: CASTRQGINEKLFF.

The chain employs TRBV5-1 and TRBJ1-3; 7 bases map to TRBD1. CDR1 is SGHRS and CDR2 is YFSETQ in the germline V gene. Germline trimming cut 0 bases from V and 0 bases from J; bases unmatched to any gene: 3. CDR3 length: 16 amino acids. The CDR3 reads CASSLGGTVSGNTIYF. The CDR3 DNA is TGCGCCAGCAGCTTGGGGGGGACAGTCTCTGGAAACACCATATATTTT.

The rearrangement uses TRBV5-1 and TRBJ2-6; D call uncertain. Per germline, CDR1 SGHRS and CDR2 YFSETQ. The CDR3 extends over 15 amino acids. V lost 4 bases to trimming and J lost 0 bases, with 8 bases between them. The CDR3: CASSPGSSGANVLTF. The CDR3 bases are TGCGCCAGCAGCCCAGGATCCTCTGGGGCCAACGTCCTGACTTTC.

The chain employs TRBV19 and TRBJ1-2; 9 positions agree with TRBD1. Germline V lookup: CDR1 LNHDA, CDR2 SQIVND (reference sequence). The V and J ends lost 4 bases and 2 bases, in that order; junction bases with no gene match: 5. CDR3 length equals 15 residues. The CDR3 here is CASSTGTGRNYGYTF. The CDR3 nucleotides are TGTGCCAGTAGTACCGGGACAGGGCGGAACTATGGCTACACCTTC.

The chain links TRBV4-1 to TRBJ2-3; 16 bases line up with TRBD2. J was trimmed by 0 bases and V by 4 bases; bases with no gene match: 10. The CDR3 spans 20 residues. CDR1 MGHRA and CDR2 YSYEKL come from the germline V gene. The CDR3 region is CASSRDGTSGGGSSTDTQYF. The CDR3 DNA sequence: TGCGCCAGCAGCCGGGACGGGACTAGCGGGGGGGGATCTAGCACAGATACGCAGTATTTT.

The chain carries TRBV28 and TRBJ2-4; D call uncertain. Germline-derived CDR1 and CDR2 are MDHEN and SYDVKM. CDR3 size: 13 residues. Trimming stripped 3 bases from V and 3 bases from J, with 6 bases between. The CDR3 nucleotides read TGTGCCAGCAGTTTTAACGGCAAAAACATTCAGTACTTC. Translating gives CASSFNGKNIQYF.

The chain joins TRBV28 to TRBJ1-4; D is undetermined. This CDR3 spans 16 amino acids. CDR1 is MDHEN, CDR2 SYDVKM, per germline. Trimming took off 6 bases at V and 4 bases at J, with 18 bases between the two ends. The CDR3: CASSIPRSTINEKLFF. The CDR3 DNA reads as TGTGCCAGCAGCATACCCAGGTCGACCATTAATGAAAAACTGTTTTTT.

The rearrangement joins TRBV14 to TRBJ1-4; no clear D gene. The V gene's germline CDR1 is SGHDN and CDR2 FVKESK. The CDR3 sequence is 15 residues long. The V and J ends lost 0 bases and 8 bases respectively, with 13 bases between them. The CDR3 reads CASSQEGGPGEKLFF. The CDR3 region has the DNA TGTGCCAGCAGCCAAGAGGGAGGTCCCGGGGAAAAACTGTTTTTT.

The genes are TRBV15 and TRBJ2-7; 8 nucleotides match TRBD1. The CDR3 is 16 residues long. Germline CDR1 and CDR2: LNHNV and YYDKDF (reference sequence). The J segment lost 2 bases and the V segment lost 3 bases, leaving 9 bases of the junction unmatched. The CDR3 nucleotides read TGTGCCACCAGCAGTCCCCCTACGACAGGGGCCTACGAGCAGTACTTC. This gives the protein CATSSPPTTGAYEQYF. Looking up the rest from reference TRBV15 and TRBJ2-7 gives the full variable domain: DAMVIQNPRYQVTQFGKPVTLSCSQTLNHNVMYWYQQKSSQAPKLLFHYYDKDFNNEADTPDNFQSRRPNTSFCFLDIRSPGLGDTAMYLCATSSPPTTGAYEQYFGPGTRLTVT.

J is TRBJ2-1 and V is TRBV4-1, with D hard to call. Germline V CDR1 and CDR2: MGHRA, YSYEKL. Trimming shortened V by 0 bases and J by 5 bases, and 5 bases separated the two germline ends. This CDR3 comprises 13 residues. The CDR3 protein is CASSQDRDNEQFF. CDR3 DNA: TGCGCCAGCAGCCAAGATCGGGACAATGAGCAGTTCTTC.

In DNA, the CDR3 is TGTGCCAGCAGCCGGGGACTAGCGGAGAGGGAGACCCAGTACTTC. Translating gives CASSRGLAERETQYF. J is TRBJ2-5 and V is TRBV14; 11 bases align to TRBD2. The J segment lost 5 bases and the V segment lost 4 bases, leaving 6 bases of the junction unmatched. CDR1 and CDR2 from the germline V gene are SGHDN and FVKESK. This CDR3 spans 15 amino acids.

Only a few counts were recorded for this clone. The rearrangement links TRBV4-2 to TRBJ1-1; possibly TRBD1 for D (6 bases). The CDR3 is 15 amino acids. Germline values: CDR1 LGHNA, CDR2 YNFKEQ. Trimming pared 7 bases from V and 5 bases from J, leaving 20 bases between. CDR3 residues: CASTPPGARSTEAFF. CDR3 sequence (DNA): TGTGCCAGCACCCCGCCGGGGGCGCGGAGTACTGAAGCTTTCTTT.

The CDR3 spells CAIRKVGVGEKLFF. CDR3 DNA: TGTGCCATCCGGAAGGTTGGGGTCGGTGAAAAACTGTTTTTT. The V and J genes are TRBV10-3 and TRBJ1-4; D is unresolved. Germline-derived CDR1 and CDR2 are ENHRY and SYGVKD. This CDR3 contains 14 residues. Trimming pared 8 bases from V and 7 bases from J, leaving 17 bases between.

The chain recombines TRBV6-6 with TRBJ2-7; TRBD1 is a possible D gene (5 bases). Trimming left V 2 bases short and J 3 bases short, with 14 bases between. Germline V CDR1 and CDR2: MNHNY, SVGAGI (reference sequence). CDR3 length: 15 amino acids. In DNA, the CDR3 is TGTGCCAGCAGTTACAGGCTTGATCAGGGCTACGAGCAGTACTTC. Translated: CASSYRLDQGYEQYF.

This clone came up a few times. The CDR3 region has the DNA TGTGCCAGCAGCTCAACGGGGAAATACAGGGTGGCTCAGCCCCAGCATTTT. Residues: CASSSTGKYRVAQPQHF. V and J are TRBV7-2 and TRBJ1-5; a possible D gene is TRBD1 (6 bases). Trimming removed 4 bases at V and 6 bases at J, with 22 bases between. Germline V CDR1 and CDR2: SGHTA, FQGNSA. The CDR3 runs to 17 residues.

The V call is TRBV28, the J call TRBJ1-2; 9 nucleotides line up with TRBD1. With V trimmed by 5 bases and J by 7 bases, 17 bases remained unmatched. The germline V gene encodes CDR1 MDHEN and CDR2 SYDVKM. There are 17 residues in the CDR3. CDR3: CASSPPPQQGATIGYTF. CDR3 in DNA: TGTGCCAGCAGTCCGCCTCCCCAACAGGGGGCGACGATTGGCTACACCTTC.

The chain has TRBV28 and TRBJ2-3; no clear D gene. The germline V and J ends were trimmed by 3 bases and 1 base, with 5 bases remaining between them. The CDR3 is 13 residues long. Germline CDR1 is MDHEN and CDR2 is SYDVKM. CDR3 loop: CASSFPGTDTQYF. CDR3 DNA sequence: TGTGCCAGCAGTTTTCCCGGCACAGATACGCAGTATTTT.

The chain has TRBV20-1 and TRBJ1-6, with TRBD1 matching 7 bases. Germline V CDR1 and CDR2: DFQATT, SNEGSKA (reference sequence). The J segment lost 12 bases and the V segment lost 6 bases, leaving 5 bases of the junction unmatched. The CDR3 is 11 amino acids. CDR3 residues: CSAGTVLPLHF. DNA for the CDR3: TGCAGTGCGGGGACAGTTTTACCCCTCCACTTT.

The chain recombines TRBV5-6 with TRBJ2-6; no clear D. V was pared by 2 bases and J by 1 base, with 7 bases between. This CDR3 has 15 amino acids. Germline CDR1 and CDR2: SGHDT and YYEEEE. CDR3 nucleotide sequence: TGTGCCAGCAGCTTTTCCCTATCTGGGGCCAACGTCCTGACTTTC. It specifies CASSFSLSGANVLTF.

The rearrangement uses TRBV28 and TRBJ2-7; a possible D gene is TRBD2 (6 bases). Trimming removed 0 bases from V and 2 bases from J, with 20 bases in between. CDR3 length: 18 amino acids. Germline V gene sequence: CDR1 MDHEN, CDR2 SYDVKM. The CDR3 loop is CASSLWGRVGAGAYEQYF. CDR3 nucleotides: TGTGCCAGCAGTTTATGGGGGCGCGTGGGAGCGGGTGCCTACGAGCAGTACTTC.

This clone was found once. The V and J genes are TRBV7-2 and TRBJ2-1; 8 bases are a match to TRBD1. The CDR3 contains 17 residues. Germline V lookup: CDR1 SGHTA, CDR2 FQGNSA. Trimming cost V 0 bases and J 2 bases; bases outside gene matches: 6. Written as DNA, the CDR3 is TGTGCCAGCAGCTTAGCCGTAGGACAGGGACCCTACAATGAGCAGTTCTTC. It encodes CASSLAVGQGPYNEQFF.

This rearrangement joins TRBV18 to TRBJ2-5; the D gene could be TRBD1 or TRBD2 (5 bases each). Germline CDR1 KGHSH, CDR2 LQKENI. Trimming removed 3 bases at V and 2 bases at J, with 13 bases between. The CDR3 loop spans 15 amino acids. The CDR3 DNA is TGTGCCAGCTCACCGTCTAGGGGACGTCAAGAGACCCAGTACTTC. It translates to CASSPSRGRQETQYF.

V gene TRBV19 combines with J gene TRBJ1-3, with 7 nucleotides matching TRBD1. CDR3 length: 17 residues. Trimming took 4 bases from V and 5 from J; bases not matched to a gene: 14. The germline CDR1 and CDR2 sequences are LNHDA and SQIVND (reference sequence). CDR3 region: CASSTVKGTVGRNTIYF. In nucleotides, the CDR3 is TGTGCCAGTAGTACGGTCAAAGGGACAGTCGGGCGAAACACCATATATTTT. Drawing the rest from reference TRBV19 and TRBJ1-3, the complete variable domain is DGGITQSPKYLFRKEGQNVTLSCEQNLNHDAMYWYRQDPGQGLRLIYYSQIVNDFQKGDIAEGYSVSREKKESFPLTVTSAQKNPTAFYLCASSTVKGTVGRNTIYFGEGSWLTVV.